These 7 T cell receptor beta chains were sequenced from one sample in a study of spatial heterogeneity in lung cancer. The time point: blood at routine non-recurrence follow-up after resection. Via MiXCR, TCRdb re-called the 5' RACE reads, giving one row per CDR3 protein. The profile covers roughly 110,000 distinct CDR3 sequences, with 10% to 13% appearing a single time and about 24% taken by the ten largest. The sample here was PBMCs, taken at follow-up. The source is a female donor with early-stage non-small cell lung cancer.

This clonotype was counted between two and nine times. This chain uses TRBV7-8 with TRBJ1-6; possibly TRBD1 for D (5 bases). V lost 5 bases to trimming and J lost 8 bases, with 16 bases between them. This CDR3 is 15 amino acids long. The V gene's germline CDR1 is SGHVS and CDR2 FQNEAQ. In DNA form, the CDR3 reads TGTGCCAGCAGCCGAACCGGGACCTTTGATTCACCCCTCCACTTT. Translated, it gives CASSRTGTFDSPLHF.

Many counts were recorded for this clonotype. The rearrangement uses TRBV6-5 and TRBJ2-4; D is undetermined. There are 17 residues in the CDR3. Germline CDR1 and CDR2: MNHEY and SVGAGI. The V and J ends lost 0 bases and 3 bases respectively, with 15 bases between them. CDR3 sequence (DNA): TGTGCCAGCAGTTACTCGGGTAGCTCCCGGAACAAAAACATTCAGTACTTC. Amino acid sequence: CASSYSGSSRNKNIQYF.

This clonotype was detected a few times. The rearrangement links TRBV27 to TRBJ2-5; 8 bases fit TRBD2. Per germline, CDR1 MNHEY and CDR2 SMNVEV (reference sequence). The ends lost 6 bases at V and 2 bases at J; junction bases unmatched: 5. The CDR3 extends over 14 amino acids. The CDR3 coding sequence is TGTGCCAGCAGATATAGCGGGGCACAAGAGACCCAGTACTTC. Its translation: CASRYSGAQETQYF.

The V and J genes are TRBV5-1 and TRBJ2-1, with 10 bases that match TRBD2. Germline V CDR1 and CDR2: SGHRS, YFSETQ. This CDR3 has 16 residues. V lost 5 bases to trimming and J lost 6 bases; unmatched junction nucleotides: 11. CDR3 residues: CASRKGWGLATNEQFF. As DNA, the CDR3 is TGCGCCAGCAGAAAAGGTTGGGGACTAGCGACCAATGAGCAGTTCTTC.

The CDR3 here is CASSLNHLGAAGELFF. The CDR3 DNA follows: TGTGCCAGCAGCTTAAATCACCTAGGGGCAGCCGGGGAGCTGTTTTTT. The chain carries TRBV7-3 and TRBJ2-2; D perhaps matches TRBD1 (5 bases). Germline V gives CDR1 SGHTA, CDR2 FQGTGA. This CDR3 has 16 residues. Deletions cut 1 base from V and 6 bases from J, with 15 bases between.

J is TRBJ1-1 and V is TRBV6-1, with 7 positions matching TRBD1. Germline CDR1 MNHNS, CDR2 SASEGT. With 8 bases clipped from V and 0 bases from J, the junction kept 6 bases outside the gene matches. The CDR3 is made up of 14 amino acids. In DNA form, the CDR3 reads TGTGCCAGCCTGGCAGGGGGAGTGAACACTGAAGCTTTCTTT. It codes for CASLAGGVNTEAFF.

This clonotype was detected ten times or more. This sequence joins TRBV28 and TRBJ2-3; 7 positions agree with TRBD2. V lost 5 bases to trimming and J lost 0 bases; unmatched junction nucleotides: 5. The CDR3 consists of 15 residues. Germline CDR1 and CDR2: MDHEN and SYDVKM. CDR3 protein: CASSKLAASTDTQYF. In DNA, the CDR3 is TGTGCCAGCAGTAAGCTAGCGGCTAGCACAGATACGCAGTATTTT.